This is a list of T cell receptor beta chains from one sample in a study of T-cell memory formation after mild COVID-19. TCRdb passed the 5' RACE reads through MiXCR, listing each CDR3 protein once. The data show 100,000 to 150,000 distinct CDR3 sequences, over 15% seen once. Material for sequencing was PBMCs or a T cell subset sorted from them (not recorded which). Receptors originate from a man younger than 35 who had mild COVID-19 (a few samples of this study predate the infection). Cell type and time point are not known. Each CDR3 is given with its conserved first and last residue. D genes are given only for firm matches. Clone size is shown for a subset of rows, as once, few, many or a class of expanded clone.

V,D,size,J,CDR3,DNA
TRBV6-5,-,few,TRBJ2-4,CASTGAADIQYF,TGTGCCAGCACTGGTGCGGCTGACATTCAGTACTTC
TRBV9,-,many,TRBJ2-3,CASSVAPPGLMADTQYF,TGTGCCAGCAGCGTAGCTCCTCCGGGACTCATGGCAGATACGCAGTATTTT
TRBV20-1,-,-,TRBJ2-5,CSAAGETQYF,TGCAGTGCTGCGGGAGAGACCCAGTACTTC
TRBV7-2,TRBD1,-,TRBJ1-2,CASSSHRTGGIDGYTF,TGTGCCAGCAGCTCCCACCGGACAGGGGGCATCGATGGCTACACCTTC
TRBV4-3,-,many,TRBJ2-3,CASSQDRLADTQYF,TGCGCCAGCAGCCAAGATAGGCTCGCAGATACGCAGTATTTT
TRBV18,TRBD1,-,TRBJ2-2,CASSRIGTGKAGELFF,TGTGCCAGCTCACGGATCGGGACAGGGAAGGCCGGGGAGCTGTTTTTT
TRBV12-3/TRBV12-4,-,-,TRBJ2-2,CASSHSYTGELFF,TGTGCCAGCAGTCACAGTTACACCGGGGAGCTGTTTTTT
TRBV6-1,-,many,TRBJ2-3,CASSDTGSLRNTQYF,TGTGCCAGCAGTGATACCGGCAGCTTGAGGAATACGCAGTATTTT
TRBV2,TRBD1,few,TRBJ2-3,CASIRDSSTDTQYF,TGTGCCAGCATTCGGGACAGTAGCACAGATACGCAGTATTTT
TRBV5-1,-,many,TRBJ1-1,CASRLNTEAFF,TGCGCCAGCAGACTAAACACTGAAGCTTTCTTT
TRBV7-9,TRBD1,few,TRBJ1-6,CASSPLQGAESPLHF,TGTGCCAGCAGCCCACTTCAGGGGGCAGAGTCACCCCTCCACTTT
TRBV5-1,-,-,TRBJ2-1,CASSPSLELGGATEQFF,TGCGCCAGCAGCCCCAGTCTTGAGCTTGGGGGGGCGACTGAGCAGTTCTTC
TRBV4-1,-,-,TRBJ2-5,CASSQGTTPPTGRYQETQYF,TGCGCCAGCAGCCAAGGGACGACTCCCCCGACTGGCCGTTACCAAGAGACCCAGTACTTC
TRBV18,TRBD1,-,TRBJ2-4,CASSPDRGRNIQYF,TGTGCCAGCTCGCCGGACAGGGGGAGAAACATTCAGTACTTC
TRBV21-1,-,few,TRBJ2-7,CASSKGVVAVHGVPLYEQYF,TGTGCCAGCAGCAAAGGCGTTGTGGCAGTTCATGGGGTTCCCCTCTACGAGCAGTACTTC
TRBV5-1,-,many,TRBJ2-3,CASSLEGPALLSTDTQYF,TGCGCCAGCAGCTTGGAGGGGCCAGCGCTACTAAGCACAGATACGCAGTATTTT
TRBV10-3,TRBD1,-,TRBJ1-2,CAISEGQDYGYTF,TGTGCCATCAGTGAGGGACAGGACTATGGCTACACCTTC
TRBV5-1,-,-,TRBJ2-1,CASSAYVEISYNEQFF,TGCGCCAGCAGCGCCTACGTCGAAATCTCCTACAATGAGCAGTTCTTC
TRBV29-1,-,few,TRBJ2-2,CSVYTPGLGELFF,TGCAGCGTCTACACGCCCGGTCTCGGGGAGCTGTTTTTT
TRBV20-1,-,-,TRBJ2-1,CSATNPSSYNEQFF,TGCAGTGCTACGAACCCGAGCTCCTACAATGAGCAGTTCTTC
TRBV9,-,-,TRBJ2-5,CASSVLPMETQYF,TGTGCCAGCAGCGTACTCCCCATGGAGACCCAGTACTTC
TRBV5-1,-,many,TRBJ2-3,CASSLTGDSTDTQYF,TGCGCCAGCAGCTTGACCGGGGATAGCACAGATACGCAGTATTTT
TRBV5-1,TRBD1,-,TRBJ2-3,CASSIGTGPDTQYF,TGCGCCAGCAGCATCGGGACAGGGCCAGATACGCAGTATTTT
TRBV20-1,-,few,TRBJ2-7,CSGRRGSNYEQYF,TGCAGTGGTAGAAGGGGGAGCAACTACGAGCAGTACTTC
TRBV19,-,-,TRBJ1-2,CASSIAFTRSNYGYTF,TGTGCCAGTAGTATAGCCTTCACACGATCTAACTATGGCTACACCTTC
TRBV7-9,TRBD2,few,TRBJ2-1,CASSPRLAGGTRLTYNEQFF,TGTGCCAGCAGCCCGCGACTAGCGGGGGGGACCCGATTAACCTACAATGAGCAGTTCTTC
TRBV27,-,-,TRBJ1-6,CASRFGGGSPLHF,TGTGCCAGCAGGTTTGGGGGCGGTTCACCCCTCCACTTT
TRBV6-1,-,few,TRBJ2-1,CASSENWRYNEQFF,TGTGCCAGCAGTGAAAACTGGCGCTACAATGAGCAGTTCTTC
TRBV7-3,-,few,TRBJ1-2,CASSLGGSSGYTF,TGTGCCAGCAGCTTAGGGGGTTCCAGTGGCTACACCTTC
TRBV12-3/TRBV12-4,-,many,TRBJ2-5,CASSLYGNQETQYF,TGTGCCAGCAGTTTATATGGAAACCAAGAGACCCAGTACTTC
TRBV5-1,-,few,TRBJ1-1,CASRSINTEAFF,TGCGCCAGCAGGTCAATTAACACTGAAGCTTTCTTT
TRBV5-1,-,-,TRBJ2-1,CASSWQGGLYEQFF,TGCGCCAGCAGCTGGCAGGGGGGCTTATATGAGCAGTTCTTC
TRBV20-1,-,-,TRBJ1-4,CSARDAGASWEKLFF,TGCAGTGCTAGAGATGCGGGGGCTAGTTGGGAGAAACTGTTTTTT
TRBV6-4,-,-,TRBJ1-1,CASRKSQGMNTEAFF,TGTGCCAGCAGAAAATCCCAGGGCATGAACACTGAAGCTTTCTTT
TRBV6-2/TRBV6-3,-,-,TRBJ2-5,CASRAQQETQYF,TGTGCCAGCAGGGCCCAGCAAGAGACCCAGTACTTC
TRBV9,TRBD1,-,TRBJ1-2,CASSVAQGELYGYTF,TGTGCCAGCAGCGTAGCGCAGGGGGAATTGTACGGCTACACCTTC
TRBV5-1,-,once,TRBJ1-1,CASSLDSGTTEAFF,TGCGCCAGCAGCTTGGACAGCGGGACCACTGAAGCTTTCTTT
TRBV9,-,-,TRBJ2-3,CASSVRGPPTDTQYF,TGTGCCAGCAGCGTTAGAGGACCCCCCACAGATACGCAGTATTTT
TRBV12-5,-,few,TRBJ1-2,CASGLGTQVGYTF,TGTGCTAGTGGTTTGGGGACACAAGTTGGCTACACCTTC
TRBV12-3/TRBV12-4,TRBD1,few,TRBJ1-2,CASRGDSYGYTF,TGTGCCAGCAGGGGGGACAGCTATGGCTACACCTTC
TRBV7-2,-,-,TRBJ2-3,CASSFSRGLTDTQYF,TGTGCCAGCAGCTTCAGTCGGGGCCTCACAGATACGCAGTATTTT
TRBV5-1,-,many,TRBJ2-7,CASSFQQGSGEQYF,TGCGCCAGCAGCTTTCAGCAGGGATCGGGCGAGCAGTACTTC
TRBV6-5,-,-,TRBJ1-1,CASSDISNTEAFF,TGTGCCAGCAGTGACATATCGAACACTGAAGCTTTCTTT
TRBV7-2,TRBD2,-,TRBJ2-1,CASSSTHGTSGEQFF,TGTGCCAGCAGCTCAACACATGGGACTAGTGGTGAGCAGTTCTTC
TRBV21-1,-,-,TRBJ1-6,CASSKVGTSPLHF,TGTGCCAGCAGCAAAGTAGGTACCTCACCCCTCCACTTT
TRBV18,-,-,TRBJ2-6,CASSWRTEGSGANVLTF,TGTGCCAGCTCATGGAGGACCGAGGGATCTGGGGCCAACGTCCTGACTTTC
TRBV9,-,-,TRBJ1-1,CASRPWGTNTEAFF,TGTGCCAGCAGACCCTGGGGCACGAACACTGAAGCTTTCTTT
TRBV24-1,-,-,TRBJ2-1,CATSAQGNEQFF,TGTGCCACCAGTGCACAGGGAAATGAGCAGTTCTTC
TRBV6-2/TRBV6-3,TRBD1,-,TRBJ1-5,CASSPRDRGHQPQHF,TGTGCCAGCAGTCCCCGGGACAGGGGGCATCAGCCCCAGCATTTT
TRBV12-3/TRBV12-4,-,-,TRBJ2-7,CASSLVWGEQYF,TGTGCCAGCAGTTTAGTTTGGGGCGAGCAGTACTTC
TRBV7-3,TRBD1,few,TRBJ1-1,CASQGQANTEAFF,TGTGCCAGCCAAGGACAGGCTAACACTGAAGCTTTCTTT
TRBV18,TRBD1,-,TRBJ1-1,CASSNLGQADTEAFF,TGTGCCAGCTCAAACCTGGGACAGGCAGACACTGAAGCTTTCTTT
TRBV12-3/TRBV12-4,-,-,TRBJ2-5,CASRKTGRQETQYF,TGTGCCAGCAGAAAAACGGGACGGCAAGAGACCCAGTACTTC